Listed here are 14 T cell receptor beta chains from one sample, sequenced in a study of shared T cell receptors in the human thymus. Profiled with immunoSEQ multiplex PCR; TCRdb holds only in-frame clones, not every one. The sample holds some 640,000 clones, approximately 89% seen once. The same sample was also studied in work on human thymus T cells.

Source material: thymocytes. The receptors were gathered from a boy in the first two years of life with a congenital heart defect.

The chain recombines TRBV5-1 with TRBJ2-3; possible D gene TRBD1, 5 bases. The CDR3 has 15 amino acids. Trimming removed 0 bases at V and 0 bases at J, with 8 bases between. Germline V lookup: CDR1 SGHRS, CDR2 YFSETQ. The CDR3 reads CASSLARVSTDTQYF. DNA of the CDR3: TGCGCCAGCAGCTTGGCCAGGGTTAGCACAGATACGCAGTATTTT. The complete variable domain, with remaining parts taken from reference TRBV5-1 and TRBJ2-3, reads KAGVTQTPRYLIKTRGQQVTLSCSPISGHRSVSWYQQTPGQGLQFLFEYFSETQRNKGNFPGRFSGRQFSNSRSEMNVSTLELGDSALYLCASSLARVSTDTQYFGPGTRLTVL.

The genes are TRBV14 and TRBJ1-4; 9 bases are a match to TRBD1. Germline lookup yields CDR1 SGHDN and CDR2 FVKESK. Unmatched junction bases numbered 7, after V lost 4 bases and J lost 7 bases. The CDR3 contains 15 residues. CDR3 DNA sequence: TGTGCCAGCAGCCGGGACAGGGATCCTGGTGAAAAACTGTTTTTT. It specifies CASSRDRDPGEKLFF. The full variable domain, completed using reference TRBV14 and TRBJ1-4, is EAGVTQFPSHSVIEKGQTVTLRCDPISGHDNLYWYRRVMGKEIKFLLHFVKESKQDESGMPNNRFLAERTGGTYSTLKVQPAELEDSGVYFCASSRDRDPGEKLFFGSGTQLSVL.

V and J are TRBV30 and TRBJ1-6, with 7 nucleotides matching TRBD1. Germline lookup yields CDR1 GTSNPN and CDR2 SVGIG (reference sequence). The CDR3 covers 16 residues. The V segment lost 0 bases and the J segment 6 bases; nucleotides outside the gene matches: 8. CDR3 coding DNA: TGTGCCTGGAGTGTCTCTCTGGGACAGCCTAATTCACCCCTCCACTTT. Translating it yields CAWSVSLGQPNSPLHF.

The V and J genes are TRBV7-2 and TRBJ2-7; no clear D. Germline lookup yields CDR1 SGHTA and CDR2 FQGNSA. V lost 5 bases, J lost 0 bases, and 8 bases lay in between. This CDR3 contains 13 residues. The CDR3 bases are TGTGCCAGCAGCATTAGCAGCTCCTACGAGCAGTACTTC. It is translated as CASSISSSYEQYF. Full variable domain (missing parts from reference TRBV7-2 and TRBJ2-7): GAGVSQSPSNKVTEKGKDVELRCDPISGHTALYWYRQSLGQGLEFLIYFQGNSAPDKSGLPSDRFSAERTGGSVSTLTIQRTQQEDSAVYLCASSISSSYEQYFGPGTRLTVT.

The chain uses TRBV5-1 and TRBJ2-6; maybe TRBD1 (6 bases). V lost 4 bases and J lost 2, with 10 bases in between. The germline V gene has CDR1 SGHRS and CDR2 YFSETQ. The CDR3 runs 15 residues. This CDR3 is CASSLGTTGANVLTF. CDR3 bases: TGCGCCAGCAGCCTAGGGACAACTGGGGCCAACGTCCTGACTTTC.

The chain combines TRBV6-6 with TRBJ2-3; D possibly corresponds to TRBD1 (5 bases). Germline V gene lookup returns CDR1 MNHNY and CDR2 SVGAGI (reference sequence). This CDR3 is built from 16 residues. V lost 0 bases and J lost 2, with 12 bases in between. CDR3 loop: CASSYSILRDTDTQYF. CDR3 nucleotide sequence: TGTGCCAGCAGTTACTCGATACTCAGGGACACAGATACGCAGTATTTT.

The J gene is TRBJ2-7, the V gene TRBV6-5; perhaps TRBD1 as D (7 bases). Trimming took 6 bases from V and 5 from J, leaving 14 bases between them. CDR1 and CDR2 from the germline V gene are MNHEY and SVGAGI. The length of the CDR3 is 13 residues. The DNA of the CDR3 is TGTGCCAGCAGGCGGGACAGTCCGAACGAGCAGTACTTC. Translation: CASRRDSPNEQYF.

The chain combines TRBV4-3 with TRBJ2-1; the match to TRBD2 covers 9 bases. The CDR3 has 15 residues. V shed 4 bases, J shed 5 bases, and the junction held 6 bases outside the gene matches. Germline V gives CDR1 LGHNA, CDR2 YSLEER. CDR3 in amino acids: CASSLRTSEDNEQFF. The CDR3 DNA is TGCGCCAGCAGCCTTAGGACTAGCGAAGACAATGAGCAGTTCTTC.

The chain is built from TRBV4-3 and TRBJ2-1; TRBD1 is a possible D gene (6 bases). V gave up 2 bases and J gave up 9 bases, with 23 bases separating them. Looked up from germline, CDR1 is LGHNA and CDR2 is YSLEER. The CDR3 contains 17 residues. CDR3 bases: TGCGCCAGCAGCCAATCTCTGAACGACAGGTCCCTTGGTGAGCAGTTCTTC. Translation gives CASSQSLNDRSLGEQFF.

This clone has only a few counts. The V and J genes are TRBV7-2 and TRBJ1-3; D is uncertain. The CDR3 has 18 amino acids. V lost 2 bases to trimming and J lost 0 bases, with 17 bases between them. CDR1 and CDR2 (germline): SGHTA, FQGNSA. The CDR3 spells CASSLRVTGSLSGNTIYF. The CDR3 nucleotides read TGTGCCAGCAGCTTAAGGGTTACCGGGAGCCTCTCTGGAAACACCATATATTTT. Combining the CDR3 with reference TRBV7-2 and TRBJ1-3 gives the whole variable domain GAGVSQSPSNKVTEKGKDVELRCDPISGHTALYWYRQSLGQGLEFLIYFQGNSAPDKSGLPSDRFSAERTGGSVSTLTIQRTQQEDSAVYLCASSLRVTGSLSGNTIYFGEGSWLTVV.

The chain couples TRBV30 to TRBJ2-7, with TRBD2 matching 10 bases. Germline CDR1 and CDR2: GTSNPN and SVGIG (reference sequence). V was clipped by 4 bases and J by 4 bases; unmatched bases: 13. CDR3 length: 16 residues. CDR3 DNA sequence: TGTGCCTGGAACCCCTCTAGCGGGGGTCGCTGGTACGAGCAGTACTTC. This codes for CAWNPSSGGRWYEQYF.

This sequence joins TRBV14 and TRBJ2-7; possible D gene TRBD1, 6 bases. The CDR3 totals 15 residues. The germline gives CDR1 SGHDN, CDR2 FVKESK. V gave up 0 bases and J gave up 2 bases, with 11 bases separating them. CDR3 bases: TGTGCCAGCAGCCAAGATCTGCAGGGGACCTACGAGCAGTACTTC. Amino acid sequence: CASSQDLQGTYEQYF.

The chain carries TRBV14 and TRBJ2-1, with D possibly being TRBD2 (5 bases). Germline V gene sequence: CDR1 SGHDN, CDR2 FVKESK. V was shortened by 0 bases and J by 5 bases, with 11 bases between the two germline ends. This CDR3 comprises 15 residues. The CDR3 reads CASSQDASPHNEQFF. CDR3 nucleotide sequence: TGTGCCAGCAGCCAAGACGCTAGCCCCCACAATGAGCAGTTCTTC.

The chain carries TRBV4-3 and TRBJ1-5; the D gene is possibly TRBD1 (6 bases). The germline CDR1 and CDR2 sequences are LGHNA and YSLEER. Trimming took 1 base from V and 6 from J, leaving 13 bases between them. This CDR3 contains 15 residues. This chain's CDR3 is CASSQARDTFQPQHF. The DNA for the CDR3 is TGCGCCAGCAGCCAAGCCCGGGACACCTTTCAGCCCCAGCATTTT.